Listed below are T cell receptor beta chains from one sample, sequenced in a study of tumor and adjacent non-tumor tissue in lung cancer. In TCRdb, the multiplex PCR reads were re-called with MiXCR into one record per CDR3 protein. The repertoire includes 70,000 to 90,000 distinct CDR3 sequences, approximately 71% of them detected once, and around a quarter sits in the top ten. The sample taken for sequencing was distant non-tumor lung tissue. All receptors come from a woman between 50 and 59 years old with non-small cell lung cancer. CDR3s include the opening cysteine and the closing phenylalanine or tryptophan. The order of the fields is V gene, D gene, clone size, J gene, CDR3 DNA, CDR3 protein. D genes are given only for firm matches. The listing skips clone size in some rows; elsewhere it reads once, few, many or a size class.

TRBV6-2/TRBV6-3	.	once	TRBJ1-5	TGTGCCTGCAGTTTCGAATCTGTGGTATATGTCAACGGTCTTAATCAGCCCCAACATTTT	CACSFESVVYVNGLNQPQHF
TRBV20-1	.	.	TRBJ2-2	TGCGGTGCTATGGCAGATAACACCGGGGAGCTGTTTTTT	CGAMADNTGELFF
TRBV11-2	.	.	TRBJ2-1	TGTGCCAGCAGCTTTATCGGGGAGGCCGGTAAGCAATTCTTC	CASSFIGEAGKQFF
TRBV29-1	.	.	TRBJ1-2	TGCAGCGTTGTTCTGGACCATGCCTACACGTTC	CSVVLDHAYTF
TRBV28	.	many	TRBJ2-7	TGTGCCAGCAGTTTATCAGGCGGCCCCTACGAGCAGTACTTC	CASSLSGGPYEQYF
TRBV2	.	.	TRBJ2-1	TGTGCCAGCAGGAGGGACAACTCCTACAATGAGCAGTTCTTC	CASRRDNSYNEQFF
TRBV12-3/TRBV12-4	.	many	TRBJ2-5	TGTGCCAGCAGTTTAATCCTTCTGCAGGGGCGCCAAGAGACCCAGTACTTC	CASSLILLQGRQETQYF
TRBV6-5	.	once	TRBJ1-1	TGTACCAGCAGTTCCCTAGGAGGGCTAACTGAAGCTTTCTTT	CTSSSLGGLTEAFF
TRBV6-1	TRBD2	.	TRBJ2-1	TGTGCCAACAGTGAAGCAAGCGGGGATTACAATGAGCAGTTCTTC	CANSEASGDYNEQFF
TRBV12-3/TRBV12-4	TRBD1	once	TRBJ1-1	TGTGCCAGCAGTCCCACAGGGGGCTTGAGTACTGAAGCTTTCTTT	CASSPTGGLSTEAFF
TRBV11-2	.	many	TRBJ2-3	TGTGCCAGCAGCTTAGATCGGCGACAGACAGATACGCAGTATTTT	CASSLDRRQTDTQYF
TRBV6-2/TRBV6-3	TRBD1	few	TRBJ1-2	TGTGCCAGTAGCCGAGGACAGGGGCAGGATGGCTACGCCTTC	CASSRGQGQDGYAF
TRBV12-3/TRBV12-4	TRBD1	many	TRBJ2-5	TGTGCCAGCGGAACGACGGGACAGCCTCAAGAGACCCAGTACTTC	CASGTTGQPQETQYF
TRBV14	.	many	TRBJ2-5	TGTGCCAGCAGCCAGGGGCAGGCCAAAGAGACCCAGTACTTC	CASSQGQAKETQYF
TRBV6-1	TRBD1	few	TRBJ2-7	TGTGCCAGTCAGACAGGGAACGGGCAGTACTTC	CASQTGNGQYF